This T cell receptor (beta chain) emerged from a study of OX40 agonist ivuxolimab in advanced cancers. Study context: From roughly 20 to 85 years was the age range, with a mean of roughly 59 years, and around 80% were male. Earlier treatment with anti-PD-1, anti-PD-L1 or anti-CTLA-4 was permitted, and over 35% had received some. Study findings and constraints: CD4+ T cells averaged fewer expanded clones than CD8+ T cells. Partial responders at 0.1-3.0 mg/kg showed near-lowest clonal expansion.

The CDR3 covers 16 residues. Germline V gene data show CDR1 as MNHNS and CDR2 as SASEGT. V dropped 1 base and J dropped 3 bases, with 13 bases sitting between them. The protocol was immunoSEQ multiplex PCR, while the TCRdb copy is restricted to in-frame clones and leaves out a portion. The sample contains about 20,000 clones, around nine tenths of which appear only once. About this clone: Its antigen is undetermined.

The sequence came from an adult with an advanced solid tumor such as melanoma, head and neck, liver or kidney cancer. Sequences were derived from CD4+ or CD8+ T cells sorted from blood, sampled in a trial of the OX40 agonist ivuxolimab. The chain recombines TRBV6-1 with TRBJ1-5, with a possible D match to TRBD1 (6 bases). The CDR3 spells CASSEEGGLDNQPQHF. The CDR3 DNA is TGTGCCAGCAGTGAAGAAGGGGGACTGGACAATCAGCCCCAGCATTTT.